The 30 T cell receptor beta chains reported below all come from one sample, sequenced in a study of human T cells and chemical hapten exposure. MiXCR, applied by TCRdb to the RACE reads, yields one record per CDR3 protein. Of roughly 38,000 distinct CDR3 sequences listed, less than 9% were seen once; the top ten hold 1.3%. Specified time point: pre-sensitization, week 0. Treatment noted: therapeutic diphenylcyclopropenone sensitization with weekly scalp DPC. Sequenced material: whole blood, taken in connection with sensitization to the hapten diphenylcyclopropenone (DPC). The receptors shown here come from a woman aged 50 to 60 with alopecia areata. Some clones in this sample may be carry-over from other donors' samples.

This clonotype was counted many times. V is TRBV18 and J is TRBJ1-5; 12 bases are shared with TRBD1. CDR1 is KGHSH and CDR2 is LQKENI in the germline V gene. The CDR3 is 18 residues long. Trimming at V came to 6 bases and at J to 6 bases, leaving 15 bases not matched to a gene. The CDR3 sequence: CASSPEGQGAIVGQPQHF. CDR3 nucleotides: TGTGCCAGCTCGCCTGAGGGACAGGGGGCGATCGTAGGTCAGCCCCAGCATTTT.

This clonotype has more than one count but fewer than ten. V usage is TRBV20-1 and J usage is TRBJ1-5; D unresolved. V was pared by 3 bases and J by 3 bases, with 9 bases between. This CDR3 is built from 13 residues. CDR1 DFQATT and CDR2 SNEGSKA come from the germline V gene (reference sequence). The CDR3 bases are TGCAGTGCTAGCCCTTACTTCAATCAGCCCCAGCATTTT. This codes for CSASPYFNQPQHF.

There are many counts of this clonotype. This chain uses TRBV6-2 or TRBV6-3 with TRBJ2-5, with 7 nucleotides matching TRBD2. The CDR3 totals 16 residues. CDR1 and CDR2 (germline): MNHEY, SVGEGT. J gave up 0 bases and V 6 bases, and 10 bases lay outside the gene matches. CDR3 sequence: CASSLRGGLYQETQYF. The CDR3 DNA is TGTGCCAGCAGCCTTCGGGGAGGGTTGTACCAAGAGACCCAGTACTTC.

This clonotype was observed a few times. The chain has TRBV6-6 and TRBJ2-2; no firm D call. The germline V gene encodes CDR1 MNHNY and CDR2 SVGAGI (reference sequence). V gave up 7 bases and J gave up 3 bases, with 9 bases separating them. The CDR3 covers 13 residues. CDR3 nucleotides: TGTGCCAGCATTAAGGACCACACCGGGGAGCTGTTTTTT. Translation: CASIKDHTGELFF.

This clonotype came up many times. The V and J genes are TRBV2 and TRBJ1-5; possible D gene TRBD1, 6 bases. With 8 bases removed from V and 3 bases from J, the gap between germline ends came to 11 bases. This CDR3 has 13 residues. CDR1 SNHLY and CDR2 FYNNEI come from the germline V gene. CDR3 DNA sequence: TGTGCCAGCTCGCGGGACAACAATCAGCCCCAGCATTTT. It codes for CASSRDNNQPQHF. The full variable domain, its missing parts supplied by reference TRBV2 and TRBJ1-5, is EPEVTQTPSHQVTQMGQEVILRCVPISNHLYFYWYRQILGQKVEFLVSFYNNEISEKSEIFDDQFSVERPDGSNFTLKIRSTKLEDSAMYFCASSRDNNQPQHFGDGTRLSIL.

This clonotype was detected many times. The chain employs TRBV6-5 and TRBJ2-4; possibly TRBD2 for D (5 bases). Germline V lookup: CDR1 MNHEY, CDR2 SVGAGI. This CDR3 has 17 residues. The V end lost 0 bases, the J end lost 1 base, and 13 bases lay between the germline ends. The CDR3 loop is CASSYSIRGHAKNIQYF. The CDR3 nucleotides are TGTGCCAGCAGTTACTCGATTCGCGGGCACGCCAAAAACATTCAGTACTTC.

This clonotype was picked up many times. The V gene is TRBV30, the J gene TRBJ1-1; 7 bases agree with TRBD1. With 2 bases clipped from V and 3 bases from J, the junction kept 9 bases outside the gene matches. Germline-derived CDR1 and CDR2 are GTSNPN and SVGIG (reference sequence). The CDR3 covers 15 residues. The CDR3 bases are TGTGCCTGGAGTTCACTCAGGGGGAAGGACACTGAAGCTTTCTTT. Its translation: CAWSSLRGKDTEAFF.

This chain uses TRBV7-6 with TRBJ2-7, with a tentative D call TRBD1 (6 bases). The V gene lost 8 bases and the J gene lost 3 bases, with 14 bases spanning the gap. CDR1 and CDR2 (germline): SGHVS, FNYEAQ. This CDR3 region has 13 residues. CDR3 sequence reads: CASGLLRGYEQYF. The CDR3 region has the DNA TGTGCCAGCGGCCTCCTCAGGGGCTACGAGCAGTACTTC.

This clonotype was counted many times. The chain couples TRBV21-1 to TRBJ2-7; the table's TRBD1 call for D was not verified on the DNA. TRBV21-1 is recorded as a pseudogene. The CDR3 is 15 amino acids. The CDR3 DNA follows: TGTGCCAGCTTAATGGGGGACACCTCCTCCTACGAGCAGTACTTC. It is translated as CASLMGDTSSYEQYF.

This clonotype appeared many times. This chain uses TRBV2 with TRBJ2-3; TRBD1 or TRBD2 may be the D gene (5 bases each). The germline V gene encodes CDR1 SNHLY and CDR2 FYNNEI. The CDR3 is made up of 15 amino acids. With 1 base removed from V and 0 bases from J, the gap between germline ends came to 8 bases. The CDR3 loop reads CASSEGGPSTDTQYF. CDR3 in DNA: TGTGCCAGCAGTGAAGGGGGACCTAGCACAGATACGCAGTATTTT.

This clonotype was recorded a few times. This chain links TRBV12-3 or TRBV12-4 with TRBJ2-2, with D hard to call. The germline V and J ends were trimmed by 6 bases and 8 bases, with 10 bases remaining between them. The CDR3 totals 12 residues. The CDR3 is CASSSLVGELFF. In nucleotides, the CDR3 is TGTGCCAGCAGCTCTTTAGTGGGGGAGCTGTTTTTT.

In its sample, this clonotype was seen many times. The chain couples TRBV11-2 to TRBJ2-4, with D possibly matching TRBD2 (6 bases). In germline, CDR1 is SGHAT, CDR2 FQNNGV. This CDR3 has 17 amino acids. Trimming took 4 bases from V and 0 from J, leaving 16 bases between them. This CDR3 reads CASSSLGDSLAKNIQYF. The CDR3 coding sequence is TGTGCCAGCAGCTCCCTGGGGGACTCACTAGCCAAAAACATTCAGTACTTC.

This clonotype was counted many times. The CDR3 sequence: CASSLVGDSHEQFF. The CDR3, as DNA: TGCGCCAGCAGCTTGGTGGGAGATTCCCATGAGCAGTTCTTC. The chain links TRBV5-1 to TRBJ2-1, with D possibly matching TRBD2 (5 bases). From germline, CDR1 is SGHRS and CDR2 YFSETQ. The CDR3 is 14 amino acids. V lost 0 bases and J lost 8, with 12 bases in between.

This clonotype showed up many times. The chain has TRBV20-1 and TRBJ2-3; D gene ambiguous. CDR1 DFQATT and CDR2 SNEGSKA come from the germline V gene (reference sequence). Trimming pared 0 bases from V and 0 bases from J, leaving 16 bases between. This CDR3 is 17 amino acids long. Here the CDR3 DNA reads TGCAGTGCTAGAGATCTAGTTTTGAGGATTAGCACAGATACGCAGTATTTT. It yields the protein CSARDLVLRISTDTQYF.

This clonotype was detected many times. This chain links TRBV29-1 with TRBJ2-1; the match to TRBD2 covers 13 bases. J lost 3 bases, V lost 6 bases, and 2 bases had no gene match. Germline CDR1 and CDR2: SQVTM and ANQGSEA. The CDR3 runs 14 residues. CDR3 amino acids: CSVRTSGGYNEQFF. The CDR3 DNA reads as TGCAGCGTCCGGACTAGCGGGGGCTACAATGAGCAGTTCTTC.

V usage is TRBV29-1 and J usage is TRBJ2-7; D tentatively reads TRBD1 or TRBD2 (5 bases each). Trimming took 5 bases from V and 2 from J, leaving 16 bases between them. The CDR3 consists of 14 residues. Germline CDR1 SQVTM, CDR2 ANQGSEA. CDR3 nucleotide sequence: TGCAGCGTTCCAAGTCCGGGACCTCCCTACGAGCAGTACTTC. Translating gives CSVPSPGPPYEQYF.

There are many counts of this clonotype. V is TRBV20-1 and J is TRBJ2-5, with D possibly called TRBD1 or TRBD2 (5 bases each). V dropped 4 bases and J dropped 9 bases, with 21 bases sitting between them. CDR1 is DFQATT, CDR2 SNEGSKA, per germline (reference sequence). The CDR3 length is 14 residues. The DNA for the CDR3 is TGCAGTGCTATAGACCGGGACGTTGAGCTGGCCCAGTACTTC. The encoded protein is CSAIDRDVELAQYF.

This clonotype was seen more than once but under ten times. J is TRBJ2-7 and V is TRBV5-8, with TRBD2 matching 7 bases. CDR1 SGHTS and CDR2 YDEGEE come from the germline V gene. The CDR3 runs to 15 residues. With 0 bases clipped from V and 6 bases from J, the junction kept 9 bases outside the gene matches. CDR3 region: CASSLALAGAGEQYF. In DNA, the CDR3 is TGTGCCAGCAGCTTGGCACTCGCGGGAGCTGGCGAGCAGTACTTC.

Ten or more counts support this clonotype. This chain connects TRBV6-2 or TRBV6-3 to TRBJ2-2, with D perhaps TRBD2 (5 bases). Germline V gene data show CDR1 as MNHEY and CDR2 as SVGEGT. The V and J ends lost 7 bases and 4 bases respectively, with 16 bases between them. CDR3 length: 15 amino acids. The CDR3 DNA reads as TGTGCCAGCACTCTTAGCGTGGCAGGCACCGGGGAGCTGTTTTTT. Amino acid sequence: CASTLSVAGTGELFF.

Many counts were recorded for this clonotype. The rearrangement joins TRBV5-1 to TRBJ2-7; D unclear. The V gene's germline CDR1 is SGHRS and CDR2 YFSETQ. The CDR3 length is 14 residues. Trimming removed 0 bases at V and 3 bases at J, with 10 bases between. For the CDR3, the DNA is TGCGCCAGCAGCTTGGACACCCTACTCTACGAGCAGTACTTC. This codes for CASSLDTLLYEQYF.

The rearrangement links TRBV29-1 to TRBJ2-1; TRBD2 might be the D (5 bases). Germline V gene sequence: CDR1 SQVTM, CDR2 ANQGSEA. V dropped 2 bases and J dropped 9 bases, with 17 bases sitting between them. The CDR3 is 14 residues long. In DNA, the CDR3 is TGCAGCGTTGAATCCCGTCTAACTAGATTTGAGCAGTTCTTC. Protein: CSVESRLTRFEQFF.

This clonotype was detected ten times or more. The chain employs TRBV11-2 and TRBJ2-5; TRBD1 agrees at 7 bases. Losses at the gene ends were 6 bases for V and 4 bases for J; bases not matched to a gene: 5. The CDR3 runs 13 residues. Germline V CDR1 and CDR2: SGHAT, FQNNGV. DNA for the CDR3: TGTGCCAGCAGACAACAGGGGAGAGAGACCCAGTACTTC. Its protein is CASRQQGRETQYF.

This chain connects TRBV4-1 to TRBJ1-4; 9 nucleotides agree with TRBD1. The CDR3 has 17 residues. Trimming removed 4 bases from V and 8 bases from J; junction bases left unmatched: 14. The germline CDR1 and CDR2 sequences are MGHRA and YSYEKL. For the CDR3, the DNA is TGCGCCAGCAGCCTGGGACAGGGAGTTTTTATTAAGGAAAAACTGTTTTTT. This sequence encodes CASSLGQGVFIKEKLFF.

This clonotype was seen many times. The chain couples TRBV20-1 to TRBJ2-7; D uncertain. Germline-derived CDR1 and CDR2 are DFQATT and SNEGSKA (reference sequence). V lost 6 bases, J lost 0 bases, and 12 bases lay in between. CDR3 size: 13 residues. The CDR3 DNA reads as TGCAGTGCCCGGCCCAGCGCCTCCTACGAGCAGTACTTC. Encoded protein: CSARPSASYEQYF.

In its sample, this clonotype was seen a few times. This chain uses TRBV30 with TRBJ1-4; the D is unclear. The germline V gene encodes CDR1 GTSNPN and CDR2 SVGIG (reference sequence). The length of the CDR3 is 11 residues. Trimming shortened V by 1 base and J by 15 bases, and 12 bases separated the two germline ends. DNA of the CDR3: TGTGCCTGGAGTGACGCGGGGATATTGTTTTTT. Protein sequence: CAWSDAGILFF.

This clonotype was seen more than once but under ten times. The CDR3, as DNA: TGTGCCAGCTCACCACCGCGGCGGGCCCCTAGCACAGATACGCAGTATTTT. This sequence encodes CASSPPRRAPSTDTQYF. The chain links TRBV18 to TRBJ2-3; perhaps TRBD2 as D (5 bases). Germline assignment: CDR1 KGHSH and CDR2 LQKENI. V lost 0 bases and J 0 bases, leaving 13 bases between the germline ends. This CDR3 contains 17 residues.

V usage is TRBV7-2 and J usage is TRBJ2-7; 11 nucleotides match TRBD2. The CDR3 covers 17 residues. In germline, CDR1 is SGHTA, CDR2 FQGNSA. Trimming took 4 bases from V and 9 from J; bases not matched to a gene: 17. Here the CDR3 DNA reads TGTGCCAGCAGCTCCCGGGGGCCGACTAGCGGGAACGCCGCGCAGTACTTC. Translating gives CASSSRGPTSGNAAQYF.

The sample holds many counts of this clonotype. J is TRBJ2-1 and V is TRBV27; D unclear. The CDR3 runs to 15 residues. Germline lookup yields CDR1 MNHEY and CDR2 SMNVEV (reference sequence). V was pared by 6 bases and J by 0 bases, with 12 bases between. This CDR3 reads CASRLDRSSYNEQFF. CDR3 DNA sequence: TGTGCCAGCAGATTGGACCGGAGCTCCTACAATGAGCAGTTCTTC.

This clonotype was counted many times. The V and J genes are TRBV11-3 and TRBJ2-5; tentative D call: TRBD2 (6 bases). There are 13 residues in the CDR3. Trimming took off 8 bases at V and 0 bases at J, with 10 bases between the two ends. Germline assignment: CDR1 SGHNT and CDR2 YENEEA. The chain's CDR3 is CASSRGDQETQYF. CDR3 nucleotide sequence: TGTGCCAGCTCCCGCGGGGACCAAGAGACCCAGTACTTC.

Many counts were recorded for this clonotype. This chain connects TRBV28 to TRBJ1-1; D call uncertain. CDR1 is MDHEN and CDR2 is SYDVKM in the germline V gene. The CDR3 loop spans 12 amino acids. V lost 0 bases, J lost 4 bases, and 3 bases lay in between. The CDR3 spells CASSLWRTEAFF. The CDR3 DNA is TGTGCCAGCAGTTTATGGCGCACTGAAGCTTTCTTT.